This T cell receptor beta chain is from a study of cytomegalovirus exposure and HLA in healthy donors. Study summary: Unique TCR beta sequences numbering approximately 120 million came from 150 million to 200 million T cells in an earlier analysis. Roughly 92 million unique TCRs, all from HLA-typed donors, were included in an early release of the data.

The CDR3 covers 13 residues. V lost 3 bases to trimming and J lost 3 bases, with 9 bases between them. Germline CDR1 and CDR2: LNHDA and SQIVND (reference sequence). The PCR made use of 60 Vbeta and 13 Jbeta primers. Only in-frame clones appear in the TCRdb table, and some are missing; sequencing was by immunoSEQ multiplex PCR. The table includes about 67,000 clones, 85% to 90% detected once. The chain combines TRBV19 with TRBJ2-7, with a tentative D call TRBD1 (6 bases). The sample consisted of PBMCs. The sequence derives from a woman aged 30 to 39 in good health and CMV-seropositive. The CDR3 DNA reads TGTGCCAGTAGTATCCGAGGGGGCTACGAGCAGTACTTC. Translated, it gives CASSIRGGYEQYF.